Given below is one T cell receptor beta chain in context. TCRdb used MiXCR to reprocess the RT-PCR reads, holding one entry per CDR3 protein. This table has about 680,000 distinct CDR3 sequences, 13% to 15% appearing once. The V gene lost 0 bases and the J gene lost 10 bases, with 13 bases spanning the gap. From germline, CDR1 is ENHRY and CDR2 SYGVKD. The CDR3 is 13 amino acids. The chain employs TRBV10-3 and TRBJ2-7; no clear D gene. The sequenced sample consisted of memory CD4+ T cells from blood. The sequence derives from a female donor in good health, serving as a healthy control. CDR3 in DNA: TGTGCCATCAGTGAGTCTATAGGGCAACGACAGTACTTC. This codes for CAISESIGQRQYF.